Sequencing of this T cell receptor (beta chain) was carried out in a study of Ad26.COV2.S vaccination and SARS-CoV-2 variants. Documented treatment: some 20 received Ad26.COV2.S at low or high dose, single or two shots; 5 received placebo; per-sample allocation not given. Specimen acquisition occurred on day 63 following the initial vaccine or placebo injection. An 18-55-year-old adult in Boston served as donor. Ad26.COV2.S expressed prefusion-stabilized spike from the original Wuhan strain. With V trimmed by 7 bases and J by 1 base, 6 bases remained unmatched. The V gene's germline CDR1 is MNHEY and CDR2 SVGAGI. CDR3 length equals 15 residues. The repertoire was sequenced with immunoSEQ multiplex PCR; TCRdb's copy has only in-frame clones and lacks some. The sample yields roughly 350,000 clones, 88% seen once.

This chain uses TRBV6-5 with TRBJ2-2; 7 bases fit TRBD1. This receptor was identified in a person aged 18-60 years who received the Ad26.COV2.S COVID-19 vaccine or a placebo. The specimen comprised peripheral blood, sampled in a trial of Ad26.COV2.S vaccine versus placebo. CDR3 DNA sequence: TGTGCCAGCACCGGATGGGACAGGAACACCGGGGAGCTGTTTTTT. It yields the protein CASTGWDRNTGELFF.